This TCR beta chain was identified in a study of cytomegalovirus exposure and HLA in healthy donors. TCRdb's table, derived via immunoSEQ multiplex PCR, lists solely in-frame clones and lacks some. The sample holds over 250,000 clones; about 85% are singletons and the top ten take 1.2%. This CDR3 contains 15 residues. Germline V gives CDR1 MGHDK, CDR2 SYGVNS. V lost 1 base and J 2 bases, leaving 11 bases between the germline ends. Separate from the roughly 720-subject first cohort was the approximately 130-subject validation cohort, to which the donors belonged. In this sample, this clone turned up once.

The chain combines TRBV25-1 with TRBJ1-1, with D possibly being TRBD1 (6 bases). The source is a woman younger than 45 in good health and CMV-seropositive. The sequencing sample was made of PBMCs. The CDR3 coding sequence is TGTGCCAGCAGTGAATGGGGGGCCGCCAACACTGAAGCTTTCTTT. Its protein product is CASSEWGAANTEAFF. The entire variable domain, with the rest obtained from reference TRBV25-1 and TRBJ1-1, is as follows: EADIYQTPRYLVIGTGKKITLECSQTMGHDKMYWYQQDPGMELHLIHYSYGVNSTEKGDLSSESTVSRIRTEHFPLTLESARPSHTSQYLCASSEWGAANTEAFFGQGTRLTVV.